The T cell receptor beta chain under discussion was sequenced for a study of post-analysis software for immune sequencing data. Points from the study as a whole: Among 4 or 5 TRBV segments more frequent in patients than controls were TRBV5-6, TRBV5-1 and TRBV20-1.

Libraries were made from TCR beta cDNA, and they carried unique molecular identifiers. Using its own MiXCR run on the PCR reads, TCRdb lists one record per CDR3 protein. The table shows hundreds of thousands of distinct CDR3 sequences, with roughly three fifths occurring only once. V was pared by 0 bases and J by 2 bases, with 21 bases of the junction left unmatched. This CDR3 has 23 residues. Germline CDR1 SGHVT, CDR2 SQSDAQ. The table lists this clonotype with a count of one. Its matching antigen is unknown. The chain joins TRBV7-4 to TRBJ2-1; TRBD2 matches at 11 bases. The origin of this receptor is a girl aged 2-15 years with multiple sclerosis. The specimen sequenced was blood. The CDR3 DNA sequence: TGTGCCAGCAGCTTAGCGAACGTGGGAGGGACTAGCGGACTCGCCCTCCCCTACAATGAGCAGTTCTTC. Translated: CASSLANVGGTSGLALPYNEQFF. The full variable domain, with the rest looked up from reference TRBV7-4 and TRBJ2-1, is GAGVSQSPRYKVAKRGRDVALRCDSISGHVTLYWYRQTLGQGSEVLTYSQSDAQRDKSGRPSGRFSAERPERSVSTLKIQRTEQGDSAVYLCASSLANVGGTSGLALPYNEQFFGPGTRLTVL.